One and the same sample provided the 15 T cell receptor beta chains below, sequenced in a study of T cells in Graves' hyperthyroidism and ophthalmopathy. Using RNA transcripts as the source, TCR beta CDR3 regions were amplified. The study used the HTBI primer set for a first-round RT-PCR of the TCR CDR3. TCRdb reanalysed the multiplex PCR reads using MiXCR and keeps one entry per CDR3 protein. The sample carries more than 500,000 distinct CDR3 sequences, 46% recorded once. Source material: peripheral blood or thyroid tissue (not recorded which). These receptors were taken from an adult woman with Graves' disease, either hyperthyroidism or ophthalmopathy (not recorded which).

The table lists this clonotype with a few counts. The CDR3 loop reads CASSGGQGYGYTF. The DNA of the CDR3 is TGTGCCAGCAGTGGAGGACAGGGTTATGGCTACACCTTC. The rearrangement links TRBV2 to TRBJ1-2, with 8 positions matching TRBD1. CDR1 and CDR2 (germline): SNHLY, FYNNEI. J lost 5 bases, V lost 4 bases, and 3 bases had no gene match. This CDR3 has 13 amino acids.

Only a few counts were recorded for this clonotype. The V gene is TRBV7-3, the J gene TRBJ1-2, with TRBD1 matching over 7 bases. V lost 4 bases and J lost 6; bases outside the gene matches: 14. The V gene's germline CDR1 is SGHTA and CDR2 FQGTGA. The CDR3 is made up of 16 amino acids. CDR3 nucleotides: TGTGCCAGCAGCTCCCGACAGGGACCCGAGGGGGATGGCTACACCTTC. Translation gives CASSSRQGPEGDGYTF. Based on the CDR3 plus reference TRBV7-3 and TRBJ1-2, the full variable domain is GAGVSQTPSNKVTEKGKYVELRCDPISGHTALYWYRQSLGQGPEFLIYFQGTGAADDSGLPNDRFFAVRPEGSVSTLKIQRTERGDSAVYLCASSSRQGPEGDGYTFGSGTRLTVV.

The chain joins TRBV2 to TRBJ2-3; unclear D gene. CDR1 and CDR2 from the germline V gene are SNHLY and FYNNEI. The CDR3 is made up of 15 amino acids. The V and J ends lost 0 bases and 2 bases respectively, with 9 bases between them. The CDR3 bases are TGTGCCAGCAGTGAAGCGAGGAGCGACACAGATACGCAGTATTTT. Protein: CASSEARSDTDTQYF.

The chain links TRBV29-1 to TRBJ1-1; TRBD1 is a possible D gene (5 bases). The V and J ends lost 6 bases and 8 bases respectively, with 16 bases between them. The CDR3 is made up of 12 amino acids. Per the germline V gene, CDR1 is SQVTM and CDR2 is ANQGSEA. The chain's CDR3 is CSVQGLAGEAFF. CDR3 nucleotide sequence: TGCAGCGTCCAGGGACTAGCGGGGGAAGCTTTCTTT.

On this clonotype itself: This may stem from a read error, because a much larger clone lies one nucleotide away. The V gene is TRBV20-1, the J gene TRBJ1-3; TRBD1 matches at 7 bases. Germline CDR1 reads DFQATT; CDR2 reads SNEGSKA (reference sequence). The CDR3 totals 15 residues. The CDR3 region has the DNA TGCAGTGCTTTACCGGGACAGAACTCTGGAAACACCATACATTTT. Translation: CSALPGQNSGNTIHF.

In its sample, this clonotype was seen a few times. The CDR3 spells CASEPPGFPQPQHF. DNA of the CDR3: TGTGCCAGCGAACCTCCAGGGTTCCCTCAGCCCCAGCATTTT. The chain uses TRBV12-3 or TRBV12-4 and TRBJ1-5; D may be TRBD1 (5 bases). V lost 8 bases and J lost 6, with 17 bases in between. This CDR3 is built from 14 residues.

This clonotype was detected many times. The gene calls are TRBV10-2 and TRBJ1-2; D call uncertain. The germline V gene encodes CDR1 WSHSY and CDR2 SAAADI. V was clipped by 4 bases and J by 2 bases, with 14 bases between them. CDR3 length: 15 amino acids. The CDR3 sequence: CASSGTDALNYGYTF. The CDR3 DNA follows: TGCGCCAGCAGTGGGACTGACGCACTAAACTATGGCTACACCTTC.

The V gene is TRBV7-9, the J gene TRBJ1-4; maybe TRBD1 (6 bases). V gave up 6 bases and J gave up 6 bases, with 14 bases separating them. The CDR3 length is 14 residues. Germline CDR1 is SEHNR and CDR2 is FQNEAQ (reference sequence). The CDR3 nucleotides read TGTGCCAGCAGTTCTTGGGGGCCGGATGAAAAACTGTTTTTT. It codes for CASSSWGPDEKLFF.

Many counts were recorded for this clonotype. This chain joins TRBV29-1 and TRBJ1-2, with 8 bases matching TRBD1. The CDR3 consists of 13 residues. The V segment lost 6 bases and the J segment 3 bases; nucleotides outside the gene matches: 6. Germline CDR1 reads SQVTM; CDR2 reads ANQGSEA. The CDR3 DNA is TGCAGCGTAGGACAGGGTTTAGACTATGGCTACACCTTC. Amino acid sequence: CSVGQGLDYGYTF.

V is TRBV7-9 and J is TRBJ2-7; 8 bases align to TRBD1. The CDR3 has 15 residues. Germline assignment: CDR1 SEHNR and CDR2 FQNEAQ (reference sequence). Losses at the gene ends were 7 bases for V and 3 bases for J; bases not matched to a gene: 11. CDR3 in DNA: TGTGCCAGCATCAAGGCAGGGGGCAGGAACTACGAGCAGTACTTC. It codes for CASIKAGGRNYEQYF.

Ten or more counts support this clonotype. The gene calls are TRBV10-3 and TRBJ2-7; D not resolved. Per the germline V gene, CDR1 is ENHRY and CDR2 is SYGVKD. V lost 3 bases and J lost 5, with 5 bases in between. The CDR3 covers 11 residues. CDR3 sequence: CAISEQDEQYF. For the CDR3, the DNA is TGTGCCATCAGTGAACAAGACGAGCAGTACTTC.

The sample holds many counts of this clonotype. The chain has TRBV20-1 and TRBJ1-1; D perhaps matches TRBD1 (6 bases). Germline CDR1 and CDR2: DFQATT and SNEGSKA (reference sequence). The CDR3 is 13 residues long. The V end was cut by 6 bases, the J end by 5 bases, with 16 bases between. The CDR3 loop is CSAFYREYTEAFF. The CDR3, as DNA: TGCAGTGCCTTCTACAGGGAGTATACTGAAGCTTTCTTT.

Many counts were recorded for this clonotype. The chain couples TRBV20-1 to TRBJ2-2; TRBD1 might be the D (5 bases). The V end lost 8 bases, the J end lost 3 bases, and 13 bases lay between the germline ends. CDR1 and CDR2 from the germline V gene are DFQATT and SNEGSKA (reference sequence). The CDR3 runs 13 residues. The CDR3: CSLRPRDTGELFF. The DNA for the CDR3 is TGCAGTCTGAGACCCAGGGACACCGGGGAGCTGTTTTTT.

V and J are TRBV20-1 and TRBJ1-2, with D possibly TRBD1 on 5 matching bases. CDR3 length: 14 amino acids. Trimming took 7 bases from V and 7 from J, leaving 22 bases between them. From germline, CDR1 is DFQATT and CDR2 SNEGSKA (reference sequence). The CDR3 DNA reads TGCAGTGTCAAAAAGACAGCCTGGATGGGTGGCTACACCTTC. It yields the protein CSVKKTAWMGGYTF.

This clonotype was counted only a few times. This chain uses TRBV7-2 with TRBJ1-2; D gene unclear. V shed 2 bases and J shed 5 bases, with 15 bases lying between them. CDR1 is SGHTA and CDR2 is FQGNSA in the germline V gene. The CDR3 extends over 15 amino acids. CDR3 in DNA: TGTGCCAGCAGCTTAAACCCTTGGGGTCTGTATGGCTACACCTTC. This sequence encodes CASSLNPWGLYGYTF. Using reference TRBV7-2 and TRBJ1-2 for the parts outside the CDR3, the full variable domain is GAGVSQSPSNKVTEKGKDVELRCDPISGHTALYWYRQSLGQGLEFLIYFQGNSAPDKSGLPSDRFSAERTGGSVSTLTIQRTQQEDSAVYLCASSLNPWGLYGYTFGSGTRLTVV.